Listed here is a single T cell receptor beta chain. The antigen remains unidentified. The authors made TCR beta libraries by quantitative 5'-RACE with molecular barcodes. TCRdb passed the 5' RACE reads through MiXCR, listing each CDR3 protein once. This sample yields 350,000 or so distinct CDR3 sequences, of which 11% are seen a single time; roughly a tenth belongs to the top ten. The data stem from a study of CD8 T cells in ankylosing spondylitis. Whole-study findings and limits: Several highly homologous variants made up a TCR beta motif, and this motif appeared characteristic of ankylosing spondylitis blood. Significant enrichment of disease-linked clones was reportedly seen in matched ankylosing spondylitis synovial fluid.

The CDR3 is made up of 15 amino acids. J was trimmed by 4 bases and V by 5 bases; bases with no gene match: 6. The germline CDR1 and CDR2 sequences are SGHTA and FQGNSA. Sample: blood, either unsorted or a sorted T cell fraction (not recorded which). This clonotype originated in a female donor with ankylosing spondylitis or in good health (not recorded which). The chain is built from TRBV7-2 and TRBJ2-1; TRBD1 agrees at 9 bases. The chain's CDR3 is CASSRLGQGYNEQFF. For the CDR3, the DNA is TGTGCCAGCAGCCGTCTAGGACAGGGGTACAATGAGCAGTTCTTC.